This TCR beta chain was captured by sequencing in a study of blood T cell repertoires in COVID-19. Study background: COVID-19 samples from acute and convalescent phases originated in the United States, Italy and Spain.

Assay: immunoSEQ multiplex PCR; the TCRdb copy retains only in-frame clones and omits some. The repertoire holds 50,000 to 65,000 clones, with approximately 91% as singletons. Per the germline V gene, CDR1 is LNHDA and CDR2 is SQIVND (reference sequence). Trimming removed 1 base from V and 0 bases from J, with 12 bases in between. The CDR3 consists of 16 residues. This TCR was sampled from a man aged 65 to 85 with acute or convalescent COVID-19. V gene TRBV19 combines with J gene TRBJ1-2; D is unclear. The sequenced sample consisted of peripheral blood. Here the CDR3 DNA reads TGTGCCAGTAGTATAGGTGCAGCGAGAGCTAACTATGGCTACACCTTC. It encodes CASSIGAARANYGYTF.